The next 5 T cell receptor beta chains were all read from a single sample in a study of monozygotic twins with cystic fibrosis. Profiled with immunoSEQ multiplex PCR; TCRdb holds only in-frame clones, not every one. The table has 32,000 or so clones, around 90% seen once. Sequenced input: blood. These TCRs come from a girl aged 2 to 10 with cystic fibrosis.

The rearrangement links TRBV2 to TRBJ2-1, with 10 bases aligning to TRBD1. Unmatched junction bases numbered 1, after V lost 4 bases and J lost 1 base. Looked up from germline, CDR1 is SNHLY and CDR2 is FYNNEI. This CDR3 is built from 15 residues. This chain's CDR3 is CASSGTGGSYNEQFF. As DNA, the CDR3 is TGTGCCAGCAGTGGGACAGGGGGTTCCTACAATGAGCAGTTCTTC.

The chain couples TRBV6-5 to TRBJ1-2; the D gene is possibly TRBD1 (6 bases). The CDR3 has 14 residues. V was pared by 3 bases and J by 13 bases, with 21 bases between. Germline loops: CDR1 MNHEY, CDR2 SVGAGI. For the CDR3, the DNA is TGTGCCAGCAGTTATTCGGACAGACATGGAAGATGCACCTTC. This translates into CASSYSDRHGRCTF.

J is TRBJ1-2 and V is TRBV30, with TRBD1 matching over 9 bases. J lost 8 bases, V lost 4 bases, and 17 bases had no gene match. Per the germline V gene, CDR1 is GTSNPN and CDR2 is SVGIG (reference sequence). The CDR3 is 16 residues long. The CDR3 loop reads CAWNRNRGPLPGGYTF. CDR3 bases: TGTGCCTGGAATCGGAACAGGGGGCCTCTCCCGGGGGGCTACACCTTC.

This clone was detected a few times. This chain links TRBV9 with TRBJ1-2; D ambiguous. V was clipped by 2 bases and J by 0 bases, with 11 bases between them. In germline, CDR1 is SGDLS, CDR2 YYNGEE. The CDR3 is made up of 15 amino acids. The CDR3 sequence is CASSVQDGANYGYTF. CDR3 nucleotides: TGTGCCAGCAGCGTGCAGGACGGAGCTAACTATGGCTACACCTTC.

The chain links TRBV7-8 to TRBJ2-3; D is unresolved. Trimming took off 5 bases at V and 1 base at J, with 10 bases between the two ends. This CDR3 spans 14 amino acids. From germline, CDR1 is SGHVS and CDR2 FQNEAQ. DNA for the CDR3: TGTGCCAGCAGCCCCCCAAGACGCACAGATACGCAGTATTTT. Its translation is CASSPPRRTDTQYF.